This T cell receptor (beta chain) was recorded in a study of blood T cell repertoires in COVID-19. This CDR3 comprises 16 residues. Germline V gene lookup returns CDR1 LGHNA and CDR2 YSLEER. V trimming: 4 bases; J trimming: 2 bases; junction bases outside the gene matches: 9. In the authors' methods: The assay estimated nucleated cells by amplifying reference gene primers. Clones were read by immunoSEQ multiplex PCR, and TCRdb kept only the in-frame ones, dropping some. V, J and clone size are taken as reported in that table, and D and trimming were inferred from the DNA itself. The sample carries about 220,000 clones, 82% recorded once. Participants spanned ages about 18 to 100 years and resided in about two dozen US areas. Two negative PCRs, clearance, or symptom resolution were required of recovered Cohort 3 donors.

This sequence originates from an older woman who had recovered from COVID-19. This chain uses TRBV4-3 with TRBJ2-7; 9 nucleotides match TRBD2. The sample consisted of PBMCs or T cells enriched from blood (not recorded which). Written as DNA, the CDR3 is TGCGCCAGCAGCCGCGGGGGCGGGGGGGCTACCTACGAGCAGTACTTC. This translates into CASSRGGGGATYEQYF.